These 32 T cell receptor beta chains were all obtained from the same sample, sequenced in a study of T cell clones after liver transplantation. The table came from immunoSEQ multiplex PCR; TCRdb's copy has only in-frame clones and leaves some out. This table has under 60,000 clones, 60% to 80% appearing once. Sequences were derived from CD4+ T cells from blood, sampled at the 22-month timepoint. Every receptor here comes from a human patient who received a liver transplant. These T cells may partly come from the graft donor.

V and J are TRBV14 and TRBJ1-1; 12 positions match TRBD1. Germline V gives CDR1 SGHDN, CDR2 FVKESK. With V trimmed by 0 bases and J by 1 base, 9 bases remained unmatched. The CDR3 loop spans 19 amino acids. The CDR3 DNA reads TGTGCCAGCAGCCAAGATCTCGGGACAGGGGGCGCGGGGAACACTGAAGCTTTCTTT. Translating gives CASSQDLGTGGAGNTEAFF.

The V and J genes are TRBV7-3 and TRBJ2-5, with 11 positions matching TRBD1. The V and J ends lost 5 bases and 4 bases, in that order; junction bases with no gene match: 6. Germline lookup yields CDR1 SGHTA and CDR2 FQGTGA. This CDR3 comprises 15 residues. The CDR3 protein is CASSASGTGGETQYF. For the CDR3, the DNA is TGTGCCAGCAGCGCCTCCGGGACAGGGGGAGAGACCCAGTACTTC.

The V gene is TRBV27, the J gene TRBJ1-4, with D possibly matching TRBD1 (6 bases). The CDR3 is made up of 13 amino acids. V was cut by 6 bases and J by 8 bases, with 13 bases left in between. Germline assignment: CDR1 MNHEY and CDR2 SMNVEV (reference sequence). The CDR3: CASRLQGREKLFF. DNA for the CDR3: TGTGCCAGCAGATTGCAGGGGCGGGAAAAACTGTTTTTT.

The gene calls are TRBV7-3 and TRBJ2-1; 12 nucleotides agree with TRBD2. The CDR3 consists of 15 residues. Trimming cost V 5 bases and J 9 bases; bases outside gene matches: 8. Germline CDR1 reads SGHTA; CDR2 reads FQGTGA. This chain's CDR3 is CASSQASGGAPEQFF. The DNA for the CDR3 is TGTGCCAGCAGCCAGGCTAGCGGGGGGGCCCCTGAGCAGTTCTTC.

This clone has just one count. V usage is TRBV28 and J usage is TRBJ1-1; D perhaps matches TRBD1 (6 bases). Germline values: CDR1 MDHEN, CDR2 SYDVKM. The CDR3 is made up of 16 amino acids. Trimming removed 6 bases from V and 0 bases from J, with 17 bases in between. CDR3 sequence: CASREGDGPLNTEAFF. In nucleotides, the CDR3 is TGTGCCAGCAGGGAGGGGGACGGCCCATTGAACACTGAAGCTTTCTTT.

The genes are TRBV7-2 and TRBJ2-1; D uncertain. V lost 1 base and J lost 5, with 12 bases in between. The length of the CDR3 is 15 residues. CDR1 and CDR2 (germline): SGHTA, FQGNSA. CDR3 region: CASSLDLNGNNEQFF. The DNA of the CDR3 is TGTGCCAGCAGCTTAGATTTAAACGGAAACAATGAGCAGTTCTTC.

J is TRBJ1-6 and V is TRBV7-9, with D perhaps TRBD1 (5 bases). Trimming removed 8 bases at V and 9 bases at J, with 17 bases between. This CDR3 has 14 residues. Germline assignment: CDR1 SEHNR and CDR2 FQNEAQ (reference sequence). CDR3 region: CASGIGAFGSPLHF. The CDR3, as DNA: TGTGCCAGCGGAATAGGGGCATTCGGTTCACCCCTCCACTTT.

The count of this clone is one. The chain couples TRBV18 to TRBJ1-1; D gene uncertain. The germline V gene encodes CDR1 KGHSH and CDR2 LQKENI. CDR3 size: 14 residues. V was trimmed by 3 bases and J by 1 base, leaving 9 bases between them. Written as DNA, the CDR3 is TGTGCCAGCTCACCTGGGGTCCCGAACACTGAAGCTTTCTTT. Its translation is CASSPGVPNTEAFF.

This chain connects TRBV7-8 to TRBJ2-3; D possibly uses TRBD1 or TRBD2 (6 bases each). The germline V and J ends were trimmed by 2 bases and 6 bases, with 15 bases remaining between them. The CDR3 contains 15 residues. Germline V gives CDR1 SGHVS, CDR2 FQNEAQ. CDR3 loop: CASSLQGRGSDTQYF. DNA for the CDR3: TGTGCCAGCAGCTTACAGGGGCGGGGATCGGATACGCAGTATTTT.

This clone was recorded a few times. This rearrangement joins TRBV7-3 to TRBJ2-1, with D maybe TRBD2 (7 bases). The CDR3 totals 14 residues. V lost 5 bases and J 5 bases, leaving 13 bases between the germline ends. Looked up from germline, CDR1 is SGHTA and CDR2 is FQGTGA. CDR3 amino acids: CASSKAGAHNEQFF. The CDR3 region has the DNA TGTGCCAGCAGCAAGGCGGGGGCTCACAATGAGCAGTTCTTC.

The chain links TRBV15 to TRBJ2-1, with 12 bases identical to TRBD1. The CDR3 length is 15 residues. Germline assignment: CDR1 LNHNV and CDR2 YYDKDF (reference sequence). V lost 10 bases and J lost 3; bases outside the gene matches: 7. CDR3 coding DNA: TGTGCCAAAATGGGACAGGGGGCATACTACAATGAGCAGTTCTTC. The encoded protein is CAKMGQGAYYNEQFF.

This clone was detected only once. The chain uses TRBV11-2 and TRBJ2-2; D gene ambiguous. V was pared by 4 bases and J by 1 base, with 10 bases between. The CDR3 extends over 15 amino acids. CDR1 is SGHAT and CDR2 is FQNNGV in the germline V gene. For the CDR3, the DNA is TGTGCCAGCAGCTCACCGACCCGGAACACCGGGGAGCTGTTTTTT. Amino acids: CASSSPTRNTGELFF.

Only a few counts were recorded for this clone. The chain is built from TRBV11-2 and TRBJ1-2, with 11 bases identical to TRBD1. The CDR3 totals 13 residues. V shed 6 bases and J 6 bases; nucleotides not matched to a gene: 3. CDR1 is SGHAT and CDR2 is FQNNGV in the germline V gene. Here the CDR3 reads CASRGQGADGYTF. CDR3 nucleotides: TGTGCCAGCAGAGGACAGGGGGCGGATGGCTACACCTTC. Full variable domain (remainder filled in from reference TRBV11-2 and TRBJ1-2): EAGVAQSPRYKIIEKRQSVAFWCNPISGHATLYWYQQILGQGPKLLIQFQNNGVVDDSQLPKDRFSAERLKGVDSTLKIQPAKLEDSAVYLCASRGQGADGYTFGSGTRLTVV.

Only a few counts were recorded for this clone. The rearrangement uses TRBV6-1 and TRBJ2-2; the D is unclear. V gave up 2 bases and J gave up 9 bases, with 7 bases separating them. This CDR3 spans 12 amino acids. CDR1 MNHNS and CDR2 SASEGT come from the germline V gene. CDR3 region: CASSETVRELFF. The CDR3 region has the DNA TGTGCCAGCAGTGAAACGGTCCGGGAGCTGTTTTTT.

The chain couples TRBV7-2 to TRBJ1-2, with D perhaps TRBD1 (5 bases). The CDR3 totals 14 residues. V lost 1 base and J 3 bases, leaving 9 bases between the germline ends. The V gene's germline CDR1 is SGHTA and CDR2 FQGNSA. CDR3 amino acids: CASSLGVGDYGYTF. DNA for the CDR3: TGTGCCAGCAGCTTAGGAGTGGGGGACTATGGCTACACCTTC.

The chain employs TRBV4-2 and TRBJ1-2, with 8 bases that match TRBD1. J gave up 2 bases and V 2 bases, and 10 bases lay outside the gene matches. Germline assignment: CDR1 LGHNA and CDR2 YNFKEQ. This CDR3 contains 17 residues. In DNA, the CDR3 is TGTGCCAGCAGCCAATCCGGCCTTTGGACAGGGAACTATGGCTACACCTTC. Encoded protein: CASSQSGLWTGNYGYTF.

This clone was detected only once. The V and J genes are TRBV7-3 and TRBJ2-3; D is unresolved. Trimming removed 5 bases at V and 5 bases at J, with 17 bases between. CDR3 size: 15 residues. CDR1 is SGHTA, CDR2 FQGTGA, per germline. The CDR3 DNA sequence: TGTGCCAGCAGCCCCGGATTTTCGGGTATAGATACGCAGTATTTT. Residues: CASSPGFSGIDTQYF. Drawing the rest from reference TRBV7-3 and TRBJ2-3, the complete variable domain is GAGVSQTPSNKVTEKGKYVELRCDPISGHTALYWYRQSLGQGPEFLIYFQGTGAADDSGLPNDRFFAVRPEGSVSTLKIQRTERGDSAVYLCASSPGFSGIDTQYFGPGTRLTVL.

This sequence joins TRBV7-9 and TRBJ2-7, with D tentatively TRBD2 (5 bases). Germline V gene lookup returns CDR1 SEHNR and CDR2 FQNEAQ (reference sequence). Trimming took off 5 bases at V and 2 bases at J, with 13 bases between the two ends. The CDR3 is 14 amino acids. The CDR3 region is CASSNPEGTYEQYF. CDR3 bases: TGTGCCAGCAGCAATCCCGAGGGTACCTACGAGCAGTACTTC.

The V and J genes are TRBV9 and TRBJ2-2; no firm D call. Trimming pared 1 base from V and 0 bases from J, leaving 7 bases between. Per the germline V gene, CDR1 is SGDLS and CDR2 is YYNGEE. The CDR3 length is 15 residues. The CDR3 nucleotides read TGTGCCAGCAGCGTAATGACACCGAACACCGGGGAGCTGTTTTTT. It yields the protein CASSVMTPNTGELFF.

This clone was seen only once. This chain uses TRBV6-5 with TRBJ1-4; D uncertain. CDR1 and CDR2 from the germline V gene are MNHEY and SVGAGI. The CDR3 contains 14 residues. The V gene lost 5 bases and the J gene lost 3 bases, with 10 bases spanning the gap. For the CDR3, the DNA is TGTGCCAGCAGTCGGACCGCTTCTAATGAAAAACTGTTTTTT. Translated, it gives CASSRTASNEKLFF.

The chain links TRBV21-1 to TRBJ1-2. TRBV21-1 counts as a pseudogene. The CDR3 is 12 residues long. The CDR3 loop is CASSNRGIGYTF. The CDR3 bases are TGTGCCAGCAGCAATCGAGGAATCGGCTACACCTTC.

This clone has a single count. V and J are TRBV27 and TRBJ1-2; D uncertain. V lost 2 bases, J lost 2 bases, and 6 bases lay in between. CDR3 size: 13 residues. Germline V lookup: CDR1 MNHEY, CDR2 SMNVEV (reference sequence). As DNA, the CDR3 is TGTGCCAGCAGTTTAGGGCAGAACTATGGCTACACCTTC. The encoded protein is CASSLGQNYGYTF.

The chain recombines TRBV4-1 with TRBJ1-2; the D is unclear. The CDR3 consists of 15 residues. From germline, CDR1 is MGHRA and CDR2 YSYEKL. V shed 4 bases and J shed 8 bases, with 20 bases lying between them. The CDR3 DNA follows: TGCGCCAGCAGCCCAGGTGGCGGGCAGACTCGGGGCTACACCTTC. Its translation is CASSPGGGQTRGYTF.

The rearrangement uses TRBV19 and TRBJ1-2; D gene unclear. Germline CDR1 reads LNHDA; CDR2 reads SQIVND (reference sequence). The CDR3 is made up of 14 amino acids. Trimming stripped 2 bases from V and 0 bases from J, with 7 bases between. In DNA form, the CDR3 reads TGTGCCAGTAGTATATGGGAGACTAACTATGGCTACACCTTC. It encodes CASSIWETNYGYTF.

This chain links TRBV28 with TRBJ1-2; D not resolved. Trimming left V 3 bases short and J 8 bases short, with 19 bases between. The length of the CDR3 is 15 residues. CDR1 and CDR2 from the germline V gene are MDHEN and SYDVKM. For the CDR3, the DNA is TGTGCCAGCAGTTTTCGACGGAGCTATGAAACGGGCTACACCTTC. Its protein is CASSFRRSYETGYTF.

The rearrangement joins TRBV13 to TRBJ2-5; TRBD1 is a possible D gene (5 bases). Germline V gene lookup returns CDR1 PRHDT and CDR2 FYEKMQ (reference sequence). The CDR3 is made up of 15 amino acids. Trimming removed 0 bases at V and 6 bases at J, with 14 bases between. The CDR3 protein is CASSLGVLGRQTQYF. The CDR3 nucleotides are TGTGCCAGCAGCTTAGGGGTACTGGGGCGGCAGACCCAGTACTTC.

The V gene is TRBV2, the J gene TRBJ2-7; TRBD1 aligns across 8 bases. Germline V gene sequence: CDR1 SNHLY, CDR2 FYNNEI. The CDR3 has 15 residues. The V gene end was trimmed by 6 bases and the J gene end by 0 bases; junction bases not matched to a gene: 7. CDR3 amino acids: CASSPIGQGSYEQYF. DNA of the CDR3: TGTGCCAGCAGCCCGATAGGACAGGGCTCCTACGAGCAGTACTTC.

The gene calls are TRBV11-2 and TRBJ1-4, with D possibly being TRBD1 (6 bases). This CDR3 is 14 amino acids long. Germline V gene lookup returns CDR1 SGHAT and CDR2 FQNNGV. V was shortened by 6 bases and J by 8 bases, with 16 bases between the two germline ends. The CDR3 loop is CASRSGTHTEKLFF. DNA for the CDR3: TGTGCCAGCAGATCTGGGACACATACGGAAAAACTGTTTTTT.

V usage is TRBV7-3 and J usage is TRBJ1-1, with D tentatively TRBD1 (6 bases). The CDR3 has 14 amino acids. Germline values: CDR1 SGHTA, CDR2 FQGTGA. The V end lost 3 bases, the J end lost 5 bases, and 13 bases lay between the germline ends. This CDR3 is CASSLGASRTEAFF. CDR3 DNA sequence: TGTGCCAGCAGCTTGGGGGCTAGTAGGACTGAAGCTTTCTTT.

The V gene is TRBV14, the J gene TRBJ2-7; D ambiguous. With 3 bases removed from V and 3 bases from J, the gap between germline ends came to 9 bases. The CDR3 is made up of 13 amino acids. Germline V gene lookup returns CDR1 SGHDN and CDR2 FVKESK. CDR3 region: CASSQDLGYEQYF. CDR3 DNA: TGTGCCAGCAGCCAGGATCTTGGCTACGAGCAGTACTTC.

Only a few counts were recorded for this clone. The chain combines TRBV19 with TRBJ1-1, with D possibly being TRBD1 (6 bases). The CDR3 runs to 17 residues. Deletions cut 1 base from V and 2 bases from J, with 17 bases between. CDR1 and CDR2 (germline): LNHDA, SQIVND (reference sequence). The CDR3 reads CASSIVGGGRENTEAFF. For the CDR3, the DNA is TGTGCCAGTAGTATAGTTGGAGGGGGTCGTGAAAACACTGAAGCTTTCTTT.

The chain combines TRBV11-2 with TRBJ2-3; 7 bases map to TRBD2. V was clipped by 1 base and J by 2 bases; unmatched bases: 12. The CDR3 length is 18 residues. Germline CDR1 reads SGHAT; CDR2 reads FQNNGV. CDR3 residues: CASSLASGSGRYTDTQYF. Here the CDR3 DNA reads TGTGCCAGCAGCTTAGCCTCTGGTAGCGGGCGTTACACAGATACGCAGTATTTT.